What follows is one T cell receptor beta chain and its context. This record belongs to a study of T-cell memory formation after mild COVID-19. Each CDR3 protein gets one entry after TCRdb re-called the 5' RACE reads with MiXCR. The sample comprises 120,000 to 150,000 distinct CDR3 sequences, 14% of which are singletons, and more than 25% rests with the top ten. The sample comprised PBMCs or a T cell subset sorted from them (not recorded which). The source of this sequence is an adult woman who had mild COVID-19 (a few samples of this study predate the infection). Cell type and time point are not known.

The DNA of the CDR3 is TGCGCCAGCAGCCAAGAAGAGTTTTCAGTCTACGAGCAGTACTTC. It yields the protein CASSQEEFSVYEQYF. The chain employs TRBV4-1 and TRBJ2-7, with unresolved D. Germline V gene sequence: CDR1 MGHRA, CDR2 YSYEKL. This CDR3 contains 15 residues. The V gene lost 0 bases and the J gene lost 3 bases, with 12 bases spanning the gap.